The 21 T cell receptor beta chains listed next were all sequenced from one sample in a study of T cells after yellow fever vaccination. MiXCR, applied by TCRdb to the 5' RACE reads, yields one record per CDR3 protein. The sample lists around 310,000 distinct CDR3 sequences, more than 8.5% seen once, with approximately 18% in the top ten. The sequencing here drew on PBMCs, taken on the day of the first yellow fever vaccination. The receptor set was obtained from a man aged 18-30 years who received the YFV17D yellow fever vaccine.

The sample holds a few counts of this clonotype. V usage is TRBV7-2 and J usage is TRBJ2-2; possible D gene TRBD1, 6 bases. This CDR3 is built from 13 residues. Germline CDR1 SGHTA, CDR2 FQGNSA. V lost 4 bases and J 5 bases, leaving 8 bases between the germline ends. The CDR3 coding sequence is TGTGCCAGCAGCTACAGGGCTACCGGGGAGCTGTTTTTT. It translates to CASSYRATGELFF.

The V call is TRBV6-2 or TRBV6-3, the J call TRBJ2-4; 10 positions match TRBD2. V was clipped by 2 bases and J by 0 bases; unmatched bases: 4. In germline, CDR1 is MNHEY, CDR2 SVGEGT. The CDR3 covers 17 residues. In DNA form, the CDR3 reads TGTGCCAGCAGTTACGCAAGCGGGGGGGGAGCCAAAAACATTCAGTACTTC. Protein sequence: CASSYASGGGAKNIQYF.

This chain connects TRBV18 to TRBJ2-3; D gene uncertain. There are 16 residues in the CDR3. From germline, CDR1 is KGHSH and CDR2 LQKENI. V lost 3 bases and J 3 bases, leaving 16 bases between the germline ends. CDR3 DNA sequence: TGTGCCAGCTCACCGCAACCGGACCCCTGGACAGATACGCAGTATTTT. It yields the protein CASSPQPDPWTDTQYF.

V usage is TRBV7-9 and J usage is TRBJ1-3; unclear D gene. V was pared by 0 bases and J by 0 bases, with 6 bases between. Germline lookup yields CDR1 SEHNR and CDR2 FQNEAQ (reference sequence). The CDR3 loop spans 15 amino acids. This chain's CDR3 is CASSLAGTSGNTIYF. CDR3 DNA sequence: TGTGCCAGCAGCTTAGCGGGCACCTCTGGAAACACCATATATTTT. Full variable domain (outside the CDR3, taken from reference TRBV7-9 and TRBJ1-3): DTGVSQNPRHKITKRGQNVTFRCDPISEHNRLYWYRQTLGQGPEFLTYFQNEAQLEKSRLLSDRFSAERPKGSFSTLEIQRTEQGDSAMYLCASSLAGTSGNTIYFGEGSWLTVV.

Only a few counts were recorded for this clonotype. This rearrangement joins TRBV25-1 to TRBJ2-5, with D possibly matching TRBD2 (7 bases). The CDR3 length is 16 residues. Germline values: CDR1 MGHDK, CDR2 SYGVNS. V was cut by 1 base and J by 4 bases, with 16 bases left in between. The CDR3 nucleotides read TGTGCCAGCAGTGAATTGGGGCGGGGGCAAGTAGAGACCCAGTACTTC. This encodes CASSELGRGQVETQYF.

This clonotype was observed many times. The genes are TRBV5-6 and TRBJ2-5; D is ambiguous. The V end was cut by 0 bases, the J end by 6 bases, with 9 bases between. The CDR3 contains 13 residues. Per germline, CDR1 SGHDT and CDR2 YYEEEE. The CDR3: CASSLDMVKTQYF. In DNA, the CDR3 is TGTGCCAGCAGCTTGGACATGGTTAAGACCCAGTACTTC.

This clonotype was seen more than once but under ten times. V is TRBV6-2 or TRBV6-3 and J is TRBJ2-5, with 11 bases that match TRBD1. V was pared by 2 bases and J by 5 bases, with 7 bases of the junction left unmatched. CDR1 and CDR2 (germline): MNHEY, SVGEGT. The CDR3 extends over 16 amino acids. CDR3 loop: CASSYGPGQGEETQYF. For the CDR3, the DNA is TGTGCCAGCAGTTACGGGCCGGGACAGGGGGAGGAGACCCAGTACTTC.

This clonotype was detected a few times. This chain uses TRBV6-4 with TRBJ1-4, with D perhaps TRBD1 (5 bases). Germline values: CDR1 MRHNA, CDR2 SNTAGT. The V and J ends lost 3 bases and 7 bases respectively, with 15 bases between them. The CDR3 runs to 15 residues. CDR3 nucleotide sequence: TGTGCCAGCAGTGAGGTCGCCAGGGCGGCTGAAAAACTGTTTTTT. Its protein is CASSEVARAAEKLFF.

V usage is TRBV24-1 and J usage is TRBJ1-3, with D perhaps matching TRBD1 (6 bases). Trimming removed 1 base from V and 0 bases from J, with 9 bases in between. Germline loops: CDR1 KGHDR, CDR2 SFDVKD. This CDR3 region has 16 residues. The CDR3 DNA follows: TGTGCCACCAGTGATTTCCGGGACAACTCTGGAAACACCATATATTTT. This translates into CATSDFRDNSGNTIYF.

This clonotype appeared a few times. The DNA for the CDR3 is TGTGCCACCAGTGATGATCGGATTGGCTACACCTTC. Translating gives CATSDDRIGYTF. The gene calls are TRBV24-1 and TRBJ1-2; D remains ambiguous. Germline V gene data show CDR1 as KGHDR and CDR2 as SFDVKD. Deletions cut 3 bases from V and 7 bases from J, with 8 bases between. The CDR3 consists of 12 residues.

This clonotype was seen only a few times. J is TRBJ1-4 and V is TRBV5-1, with 10 bases identical to TRBD1. The CDR3 loop spans 15 amino acids. V trimming: 4 bases; J trimming: 9 bases; junction bases outside the gene matches: 9. The germline V gene has CDR1 SGHRS and CDR2 YFSETQ. CDR3 DNA sequence: TGCGCCAGCAGCACACGACCGGGACAGGGGCAAAAACTGTTTTTT. Translation gives CASSTRPGQGQKLFF.

In DNA form, the CDR3 reads TGCAGCGTTGAAGGAATGCCGGGACAAATGAACACTGAAGCTTTCTTT. Translation gives CSVEGMPGQMNTEAFF. The gene calls are TRBV29-1 and TRBJ1-1; D might be TRBD1 (6 bases). The V end lost 1 base, the J end lost 0 bases, and 15 bases lay between the germline ends. The CDR3 totals 16 residues. Germline V lookup: CDR1 SQVTM, CDR2 ANQGSEA.

This clonotype was seen a handful of times. The V and J genes are TRBV11-3 and TRBJ2-2; 8 bases map to TRBD1. This CDR3 contains 16 residues. Trimming took 4 bases from V and 2 from J; bases not matched to a gene: 6. CDR1 SGHNT and CDR2 YENEEA come from the germline V gene. The CDR3 DNA follows: TGTGCCAGCAGCTCCCCGGGACAGGCAAACACCGGGGAGCTGTTTTTT. This codes for CASSSPGQANTGELFF.

The sample holds many counts of this clonotype. The rearrangement uses TRBV7-2 and TRBJ2-7; 9 bases agree with TRBD2. CDR1 SGHTA and CDR2 FQGNSA come from the germline V gene. The CDR3 is 17 residues long. The ends lost 5 bases at V and 2 bases at J; junction bases unmatched: 13. The CDR3: CASSPNAYSGGPYEQYF. The CDR3 DNA reads TGTGCCAGCAGCCCCAACGCTTATAGCGGGGGACCCTACGAGCAGTACTTC.

This clonotype occurred a few times. The chain uses TRBV12-3 or TRBV12-4 and TRBJ1-4; 7 bases fit TRBD1. The V segment lost 5 bases and the J segment 7 bases; nucleotides outside the gene matches: 10. This CDR3 spans 15 amino acids. DNA of the CDR3: TGTGCCAGCAGTCTCCACAGGGGAGCGGGTGAAAAACTGTTTTTT. Translation: CASSLHRGAGEKLFF.

This clonotype came up once. A much more abundant neighbour one base away suggests this may be a read error. The chain joins TRBV4-3 to TRBJ1-2; no clear D. The CDR3 extends over 11 amino acids. Germline CDR1 and CDR2: LGHNA and YSLEER. The CDR3 nucleotides read TGCGCCAGCAGCCAAGTGTATGGCCACACCTTC. Its protein is CASSQVYGHTF.

CDR3 sequence: CASSLDWGEETQYF. For the CDR3, the DNA is TGTGCCAGCAGCTTAGATTGGGGGGAAGAGACCCAGTACTTC. The gene calls are TRBV7-2 and TRBJ2-5, with D tentatively TRBD2 (6 bases). CDR1 and CDR2 (germline): SGHTA, FQGNSA. The CDR3 totals 14 residues. Trimming stripped 1 base from V and 3 bases from J, with 9 bases between. Complete variable domain (other parts from reference TRBV7-2 and TRBJ2-5): GAGVSQSPSNKVTEKGKDVELRCDPISGHTALYWYRQSLGQGLEFLIYFQGNSAPDKSGLPSDRFSAERTGGSVSTLTIQRTQQEDSAVYLCASSLDWGEETQYFGPGTRLLVL.

This chain uses TRBV6-5 with TRBJ2-7; possible D gene TRBD2, 5 bases. V was trimmed by 0 bases and J by 6 bases, leaving 18 bases between them. Germline loops: CDR1 MNHEY, CDR2 SVGAGI. This CDR3 has 16 residues. The CDR3, as DNA: TGTGCCAGCAGTTACTCGAGGGCCGAGGCAGGCTCCGAGCAGTACTTC. Its translation is CASSYSRAEAGSEQYF.

CDR3 sequence reads: CASSYVVIGVTDTQYF. The DNA for the CDR3 is TGTGCCAGCAGTTACGTAGTTATTGGGGTCACAGATACGCAGTATTTT. V and J are TRBV6-5 and TRBJ2-3, with D unresolved. The V gene's germline CDR1 is MNHEY and CDR2 SVGAGI. Trimming took off 2 bases at V and 2 bases at J, with 14 bases between the two ends. CDR3 size: 16 residues.

In its sample, this clonotype was seen a few times. The CDR3 reads CASSPLGGEAYNEQFF. The DNA for the CDR3 is TGTGCCAGCAGCCCCCTGGGGGGGGAAGCCTACAATGAGCAGTTCTTC. The chain combines TRBV14 with TRBJ2-1; 7 nucleotides line up with TRBD2. This CDR3 region has 16 residues. Trimming cost V 4 bases and J 2 bases; bases outside gene matches: 8. Germline V gene data show CDR1 as SGHDN and CDR2 as FVKESK.

This clonotype was observed a few times. CDR3 DNA: TGTGCCAGTAGTATGTACCTAAGAAACATTCAGTACTTC. Amino acids: CASSMYLRNIQYF. The chain links TRBV19 to TRBJ2-4; no definite D call. Germline assignment: CDR1 LNHDA and CDR2 SQIVND (reference sequence). CDR3 length equals 13 residues. V lost 3 bases and J 6 bases, leaving 9 bases between the germline ends. Full variable domain (rest looked up from reference TRBV19 and TRBJ2-4): DGGITQSPKYLFRKEGQNVTLSCEQNLNHDAMYWYRQDPGQGLRLIYYSQIVNDFQKGDIAEGYSVSREKKESFPLTVTSAQKNPTAFYLCASSMYLRNIQYFGAGTRLSVL.